Presented here are 8 T cell receptor beta chains from one specimen sequenced in a study of technical replicates of blood from four donors (dated by TCRdb to 2016 to 2017). Libraries were constructed by the immunoSEQ multiplex PCR assay. In TCRdb, the immuneACCESS table is reduced to in-frame sequences with V and J assigned. These tables do not hold every clone; where another copy was compared, an unresolved V gene accounts for under half, and the others remain unexplained. The sample table holds roughly 60,000 clones, of which approximately 86% were seen once. The ten largest clones represent roughly 5.1% of the sample. The sequencing input was PBMCs. The receptors derive from a human donor in good health. Some clones in this sample may be carry-over from other donors' samples.

This chain links TRBV18 with TRBJ1-2; TRBD1 aligns across 9 bases. V was clipped by 4 bases and J by 6 bases; unmatched bases: 9. Per germline, CDR1 KGHSH and CDR2 LQKENI. The CDR3 contains 15 residues. The CDR3 spells CASSLDRGQGNGYTF. In nucleotides, the CDR3 is TGTGCCAGCTCACTAGACCGCGGACAGGGGAATGGCTACACCTTC.

The gene calls are TRBV6-1 and TRBJ2-1; D possibly corresponds to TRBD2 (6 bases). CDR3 length equals 14 residues. The V end was cut by 4 bases, the J end by 4 bases, with 11 bases between. Germline CDR1 reads MNHNS; CDR2 reads SASEGT. CDR3 coding DNA: TGTGCCAGCAGTGCCGGGAGAATGTACAATGAGCAGTTCTTC. As protein: CASSAGRMYNEQFF.

The V and J genes are TRBV4-2 and TRBJ2-1, with 10 bases aligning to TRBD2. The CDR3 has 17 residues. Germline V gene sequence: CDR1 LGHNA, CDR2 YNFKEQ. With V trimmed by 3 bases and J by 0 bases, 5 bases remained unmatched. CDR3 sequence: CASSQSAGGRSYNEQFF. The CDR3 DNA sequence: TGTGCCAGCAGCCAGTCAGCGGGGGGGCGCTCCTACAATGAGCAGTTCTTC.

V and J are TRBV9 and TRBJ2-3; 10 bases match TRBD2. This CDR3 has 19 residues. V was clipped by 4 bases and J by 0 bases; unmatched bases: 14. The germline V gene encodes CDR1 SGDLS and CDR2 YYNGEE. The CDR3 spells CASSKRSGTSDSSTDTQYF. CDR3 coding DNA: TGTGCCAGCAGCAAACGCTCCGGGACTAGCGATTCTAGCACAGATACGCAGTATTTT.

The chain employs TRBV5-1 and TRBJ1-2; D not certain. The CDR3 is 15 residues long. The germline V gene has CDR1 SGHRS and CDR2 YFSETQ. Trimming removed 0 bases at V and 2 bases at J, with 11 bases between. CDR3 sequence: CASSLEYRTNYGYTF. The CDR3 bases are TGCGCCAGCAGCTTGGAATACAGAACAAACTATGGCTACACCTTC.

CDR3 loop: CASRELEGSSGRGTGELFF. As DNA, the CDR3 is TGTGCCAGCAGAGAATTGGAGGGGTCAAGCGGGAGGGGCACCGGGGAGCTGTTTTTT. The chain has TRBV21-1 and TRBJ2-2; the table's D call, TRBD2, was not checked against the DNA. TRBV21-1 is termed a pseudogene. This CDR3 has 19 residues.

This chain uses TRBV13 with TRBJ1-2, with D unresolved. The CDR3 extends over 15 amino acids. From germline, CDR1 is PRHDT and CDR2 FYEKMQ (reference sequence). V lost 2 bases to trimming and J lost 8 bases, with 18 bases between them. Here the CDR3 reads CASSLSAGLSSGYTF. CDR3 DNA: TGTGCCAGCAGCTTATCCGCAGGACTGAGTAGCGGCTACACCTTC.

The J gene is TRBJ2-7, the V gene TRBV7-2, with TRBD2 matching 7 bases. Germline loops: CDR1 SGHTA, CDR2 FQGNSA. J was trimmed by 7 bases and V by 1 base; bases with no gene match: 10. This CDR3 is built from 15 residues. The CDR3 DNA sequence: TGTGCCAGCAGCTTAGGTTTCGTGGGAGGGCGGGAGCAGTACTTC. Its protein is CASSLGFVGGREQYF.